These 11 T cell receptor beta chains originate from one sample sequenced in a study of shared clonotypes between healthy human individuals. The table came from immunoSEQ multiplex PCR; TCRdb's copy has only in-frame clones and leaves some out. The sample has about 480,000 clones, 70% to 80% seen once. Source material: PBMCs. The receptor source for this set is a woman in her 40s in good health. Some clones in this sample may be carry-over from other donors' samples.

The rearrangement links TRBV2 to TRBJ2-1; 9 bases match TRBD2. Germline V gives CDR1 SNHLY, CDR2 FYNNEI. The CDR3 covers 15 residues. The J segment lost 6 bases and the V segment lost 2 bases, leaving 5 bases of the junction unmatched. CDR3 sequence (DNA): TGTGCCAGCAGTGAACGGGCTAGCGGGGTCAATGAGCAGTTCTTC. It codes for CASSERASGVNEQFF. The entire variable domain, with the rest obtained from reference TRBV2 and TRBJ2-1, is as follows: EPEVTQTPSHQVTQMGQEVILRCVPISNHLYFYWYRQILGQKVEFLVSFYNNEISEKSEIFDDQFSVERPDGSNFTLKIRSTKLEDSAMYFCASSERASGVNEQFFGPGTRLTVL.

The chain recombines TRBV10-3 with TRBJ2-1; TRBD2 aligns across 9 bases. J gave up 4 bases and V 4 bases, and 11 bases lay outside the gene matches. This CDR3 spans 17 amino acids. CDR1 is ENHRY and CDR2 is SYGVKD in the germline V gene. CDR3 coding DNA: TGTGCCATCAGTGCCACACCCCTAGCGGGAACGTACAATGAGCAGTTCTTC. This translates into CAISATPLAGTYNEQFF.

A remark on this clone: A much larger clone lies one base from this, so it may be a read error. The V gene is TRBV7-9, the J gene TRBJ2-7, with TRBD1 identical over 7 bases. This CDR3 is built from 13 residues. The V segment lost 5 bases and the J segment 3 bases; nucleotides outside the gene matches: 4. Germline V gives CDR1 SEHNR, CDR2 FQNEAQ (reference sequence). The CDR3 DNA reads TGTGCCAGCAGCCGTGACAGGGACTACGAGCAGTACTTC. This gives the protein CASSRDRDYEQYF.

The J gene is TRBJ2-7, the V gene TRBV28, with TRBD1 matching 8 bases. Germline V gene data show CDR1 as MDHEN and CDR2 as SYDVKM. V trimming: 6 bases; J trimming: 2 bases; junction bases outside the gene matches: 6. CDR3 length: 14 amino acids. CDR3 nucleotides: TGTGCCAGCAGCTCACCGGGACAGGCCTACGAGCAGTACTTC. Translation gives CASSSPGQAYEQYF.

V and J are TRBV18 and TRBJ1-1; D not certain. This CDR3 spans 14 amino acids. V gave up 2 bases and J gave up 1 base, with 8 bases separating them. Per germline, CDR1 KGHSH and CDR2 LQKENI. CDR3 protein: CASSPTSGNTEAFF. CDR3 nucleotide sequence: TGTGCCAGCTCACCAACCTCAGGGAACACTGAAGCTTTCTTT.

The rearrangement joins TRBV29-1 to TRBJ2-6; D not certain. Trimming cost V 2 bases and J 0 bases, with 11 bases left between them. This CDR3 has 16 residues. Germline V lookup: CDR1 SQVTM, CDR2 ANQGSEA. The chain's CDR3 is CSVEKALTSGANVLTF. CDR3 sequence (DNA): TGCAGCGTTGAAAAGGCCTTAACCTCTGGGGCCAACGTCCTGACTTTC.

The rearrangement uses TRBV9 and TRBJ2-1; 8 positions match TRBD2. Per the germline V gene, CDR1 is SGDLS and CDR2 is YYNGEE. V was clipped by 2 bases and J by 0 bases; unmatched bases: 4. This CDR3 contains 16 residues. The CDR3 loop reads CASSVRLASSYNEQFF. As DNA, the CDR3 is TGTGCCAGCAGCGTCCGACTAGCGAGCTCCTACAATGAGCAGTTCTTC.

This chain uses TRBV5-4 with TRBJ2-5, with 8 bases lining up with TRBD1. Germline V gene lookup returns CDR1 SGHNT and CDR2 YYREEE (reference sequence). The V segment lost 4 bases and the J segment 3 bases; nucleotides outside the gene matches: 8. This CDR3 is built from 15 residues. As DNA, the CDR3 is TGTGCCAGCAGCCCCGGACAGGGAAGGGAAGAGACCCAGTACTTC. Residues: CASSPGQGREETQYF.

The CDR3 protein is CASSLGSGGVRYF. CDR3 nucleotide sequence: TGTGCCAGCAGCTTAGGTTCAGGGGGGGTCAGGTACTTC. The genes are TRBV7-6 and TRBJ2-7; either TRBD1 or TRBD2 may fit D (7 bases each). CDR1 is SGHVS, CDR2 FNYEAQ, per germline. The CDR3 extends over 13 amino acids. V lost 1 base, J lost 12 bases, and 16 bases lay in between.

The chain couples TRBV5-1 to TRBJ2-7; D uncertain. The length of the CDR3 is 13 residues. From germline, CDR1 is SGHRS and CDR2 YFSETQ. V gave up 0 bases and J gave up 0 bases, with 4 bases separating them. The CDR3 sequence: CASSLVYSYEQYF. The CDR3 nucleotides are TGCGCCAGCAGCTTGGTTTACTCCTACGAGCAGTACTTC.

V gene TRBV5-8 combines with J gene TRBJ1-2; no definite D call. V lost 0 bases, J lost 4 bases, and 13 bases lay in between. The germline gives CDR1 SGHTS, CDR2 YDEGEE. The CDR3 covers 15 residues. CDR3 sequence reads: CASSLVPEDSYGYTF. The CDR3 nucleotides are TGTGCCAGCAGCTTGGTGCCAGAAGATTCCTATGGCTACACCTTC.